This is a list of T cell receptor beta chains from one sample in a study of T cells after yellow fever vaccination. In TCRdb, the 5' RACE reads were re-called with MiXCR into one record per CDR3 protein. The sample holds about 340,000 distinct CDR3 sequences, roughly an eighth seen once. Sequenced here: CD4+ T cells sorted from PBMCs, sampled 15 days after the yellow fever booster vaccination. The receptors stem from a man between 18 and 35 years old who received the YFV17D yellow fever vaccine. Each CDR3 is given without its conserved first and last residue. For some rows the clone size is stated as once, few or many, or as a class when expanded; others skip it.

>few|TRBV5-1|TRBJ2-3
ATSLAGGGPDTQY
>few|TRBV9|TRBJ2-1
ASSVGGNDGNEQF
>once|TRBV19|TRBJ2-3
ASSMVPTFSTDTQY
>many|TRBV4-3|TRBJ2-7
ASSQDGSSSYEQY
>.|TRBV12-3/TRBV12-4|TRBJ1-2
ASSNGGARVYGYT
>.|TRBV5-1|TRBJ2-5
ASSQYLGQGFGETQY
>few|TRBV24-1|TRBJ2-5
ATSDLGLAGGMETQY
>.|TRBV27|TRBJ2-6
ASSFMPLSGANVLT
>many|TRBV7-2|TRBJ2-2
ASSRGGANTGELF
>.|TRBV12-5|TRBJ1-1
ASGHGQGSGAF
>.|TRBV10-3|TRBJ1-2
AISRQGQANGYT
>few|TRBV4-3|TRBJ2-2
ASSQDPARSGELF
>.|TRBV7-6|TRBJ1-5
ASSLLGGGAGSNQPQH
>many|TRBV10-3|TRBJ2-1
AISYDRNNEQF
>many|TRBV24-1|TRBJ2-3
ATSAAGGTDTQY
>few|TRBV5-4|TRBJ2-1
ASSLNSGNYYNEQF
>.|TRBV7-2|TRBJ1-2
ASKRQGYGYT
>few|TRBV7-2|TRBJ2-3
ASSTSRYTQY
>.|TRBV7-9|TRBJ2-6
ASSSIGTAGANVLT
>many|TRBV15|TRBJ2-7
ATSRGPSDEQY
>few|TRBV4-3|TRBJ2-3
ASSQGLASKGDTQY
>.|TRBV2|TRBJ2-2
ASSVTGEAGELF
>.|TRBV3-1|TRBJ1-5
ASSQTDNQPQH
>few|TRBV4-3|TRBJ2-1
ASSPADRDRLYNEQF
>.|TRBV3-1|TRBJ1-1
ASSHGYTEAF
>.|TRBV5-6|TRBJ1-6
ASSFYRVDSPLH
>.|TRBV7-2|TRBJ2-1
ASNSGGASYNEQF
>.|TRBV2|TRBJ2-7
ASSASTGGFPYEQY
>.|TRBV5-1|TRBJ2-3
ASSFETSPDTQY
>few|TRBV2|TRBJ1-1
ASSGYSRGRLTEAF
>few|TRBV27|TRBJ2-7
ASSRSGGSSSYEQY
>few|TRBV6-5|TRBJ2-7
ASSYSDPGVYEQY
>.|TRBV20-1|TRBJ1-5
SALLGGGNQPQH
>few|TRBV15|TRBJ1-1
ATSRVWAGAEAF
>few|TRBV12-3/TRBV12-4|TRBJ2-7
ASSSTSGGAYEQY
>few|TRBV20-1|TRBJ2-2
SAGQNTGELF
>few|TRBV2|TRBJ1-5
ASRSGPNSNQPQH
>many|TRBV10-3|TRBJ1-4
AISFDRDNEKLF
>.|TRBV18|TRBJ2-1
ASSHNPPASSYNEQF
>.|TRBV7-2|TRBJ1-6
ASSWDSHSPLH
>.|TRBV5-1|TRBJ2-5
ASSLGSGAQQTQY
>many|TRBV29-1|TRBJ2-7
SVELYTSPGYEQY
>.|TRBV4-3|TRBJ1-2
ASSHSGSGYT
>once|TRBV5-6|TRBJ1-1
ASSLGPLEAF
>.|TRBV5-1|TRBJ2-5
ASSLALAGGSTETQY
>few|TRBV20-1|TRBJ1-5
SPRPPQH
>.|TRBV20-1|TRBJ2-2
SARGQVDTGELF
>few|TRBV4-2|TRBJ1-2
ASSQPGSLVYGYT
>few|TRBV7-3|TRBJ2-3
ASSLAGGRSSTDTQY
>.|TRBV6-2/TRBV6-3|TRBJ1-1
ASSYGRDLFWNTEAF
>few|TRBV20-1|TRBJ2-6
SAGHPGANVLT
>many|TRBV7-9|TRBJ2-3
ASSLRGLRDTQY